This T cell receptor beta chain was identified during a study of CD8 T cells in Susac syndrome. Overall study results and limits: The study admitted that it had a relatively small number of individuals in its TCR sequencing and HLA analysis.

The CDR3 consists of 14 residues. The V end was cut by 3 bases, the J end by 0 bases, with 8 bases between. Worth noting for this clonotype: Its specificity is unknown.

RNA, at about 0.45 to 1 ug, was reverse transcribed with random hexamers. Across 54 Vbeta and 13 Jbeta, immunoSEQ multiplex PCR amplified TCR beta CDR3. MiXCR, applied by TCRdb to the immunoSEQ multiplex PCR reads, yields one record per CDR3 protein. The sample contains around 45,000 distinct CDR3 sequences, 80% to 95% of which appear only once. This receptor was taken from a human donor in good health. V usage is TRBV12-3 or TRBV12-4 and J usage is TRBJ1-1; D unclear. Sequenced material: CD8+ T cells from PBMCs. CDR3 sequence reads: CASSLEGLNTEAFF. In DNA form, the CDR3 reads TGTGCCAGCAGTTTGGAAGGGCTGAACACTGAAGCTTTCTTT.